This T cell receptor (beta chain) was captured by sequencing in a study of identical twins. Per the germline V gene, CDR1 is SSHAT and CDR2 is FNYEAQ (reference sequence). CDR3 length: 14 amino acids. Trimming cost V 0 bases and J 6 bases, with 9 bases left between them. TCRdb itself ran the 5' RACE reads through MiXCR, one entry per CDR3 protein. The sample includes 250,000 or so distinct CDR3 sequences, 6.5% to 9% seen only once; the top ten take roughly 5%. The donors were all healthy and Caucasian. This clonotype was observed at least ten times. Its target is not known. Study findings and constraints: The models systematically underestimated how much out-of-frame TCR alpha was shared in monozygotic twins. Memory repertoires lacked the insertion deficit that abundant cord blood beta clonotypes showed.

This sample was also put to use in a study of yellow fever vaccine responses in identical twins.

The sequencing sample was made of CD8+ T cells sorted from blood. The origin of this receptor is a woman in her late teens or twenties in good health. This chain uses TRBV7-7 with TRBJ2-1; a weak D match, TRBD2 (5 bases). CDR3 loop: CASSLAGAVNEQFF. For the CDR3, the DNA is TGTGCCAGCAGCTTAGCGGGAGCCGTCAATGAGCAGTTCTTC.